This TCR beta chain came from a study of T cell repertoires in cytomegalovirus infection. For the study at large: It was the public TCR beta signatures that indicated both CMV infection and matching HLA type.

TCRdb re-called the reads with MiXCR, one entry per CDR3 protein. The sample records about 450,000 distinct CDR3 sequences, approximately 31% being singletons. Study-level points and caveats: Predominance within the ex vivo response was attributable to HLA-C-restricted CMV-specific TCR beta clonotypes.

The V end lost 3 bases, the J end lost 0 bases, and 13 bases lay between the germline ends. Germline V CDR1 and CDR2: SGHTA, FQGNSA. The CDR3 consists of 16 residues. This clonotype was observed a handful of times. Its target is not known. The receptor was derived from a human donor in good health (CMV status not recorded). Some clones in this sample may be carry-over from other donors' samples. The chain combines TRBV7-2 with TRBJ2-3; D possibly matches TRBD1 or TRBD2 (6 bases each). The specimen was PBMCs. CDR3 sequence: CASSFLRGLSTDTQYF. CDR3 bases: TGTGCCAGCAGCTTTCTCAGGGGACTTAGCACAGATACGCAGTATTTT.